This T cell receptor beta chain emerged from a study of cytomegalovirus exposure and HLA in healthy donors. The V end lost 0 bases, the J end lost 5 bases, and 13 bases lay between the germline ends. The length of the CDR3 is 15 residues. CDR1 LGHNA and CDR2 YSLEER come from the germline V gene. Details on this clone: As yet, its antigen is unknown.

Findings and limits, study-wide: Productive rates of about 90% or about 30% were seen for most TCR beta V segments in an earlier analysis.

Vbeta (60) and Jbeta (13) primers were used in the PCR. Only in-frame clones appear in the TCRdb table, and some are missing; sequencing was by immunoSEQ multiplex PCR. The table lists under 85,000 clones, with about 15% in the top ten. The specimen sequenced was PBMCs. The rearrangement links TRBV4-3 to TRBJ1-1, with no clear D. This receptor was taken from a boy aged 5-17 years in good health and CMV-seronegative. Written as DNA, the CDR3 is TGCGCCAGCAGCCAAGAGCTCCAGAGGGTTACTGAAGCTTTCTTT. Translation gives CASSQELQRVTEAFF.